Presented here are 2 T cell receptor beta chains from one specimen sequenced in a study of graft-versus-host responses after intestinal transplantation. The table came from immunoSEQ multiplex PCR; TCRdb's copy has only in-frame clones and leaves some out. This sample has several thousand clones, with approximately 25% found just once. Here the sequenced sample was alloreactive CD4+ T cells from a mixed lymphocyte reaction culture, taken before transplantation. Subset of the sample: CFSE-low proliferating T cells sorted from roughly 6-day pre-transplant mixed lymphocyte reaction (GvH or HvG direction). All receptors derive from a human patient who was an organ donor for intestinal transplantation.

The chain uses TRBV19 and TRBJ2-1, with D possibly matching TRBD2 (6 bases). This CDR3 spans 13 amino acids. From germline, CDR1 is LNHDA and CDR2 SQIVND (reference sequence). The V gene lost 3 bases and the J gene lost 9 bases, with 12 bases spanning the gap. CDR3 in DNA: TGTGCCAGTAGTATGGGGGGTACTTTTGAGCAGTTCTTC. It is translated as CASSMGGTFEQFF.

This clone is medium-sized (0.01 to 0.1%) within its sample. This chain links TRBV5-1 with TRBJ1-1, with 9 bases identical to TRBD1. Germline values: CDR1 SGHRS, CDR2 YFSETQ. Trimming at V came to 3 bases and at J to 1 base, leaving 4 bases not matched to a gene. This CDR3 region has 15 residues. The CDR3 DNA follows: TGCGCCAGCAGCTCCCCGGGACAGGGGAACACTGAAGCTTTCTTT. Protein: CASSSPGQGNTEAFF. Together with reference TRBV5-1 and TRBJ1-1, the CDR3 gives the full variable domain: KAGVTQTPRYLIKTRGQQVTLSCSPISGHRSVSWYQQTPGQGLQFLFEYFSETQRNKGNFPGRFSGRQFSNSRSEMNVSTLELGDSALYLCASSSPGQGNTEAFFGQGTRLTVV.